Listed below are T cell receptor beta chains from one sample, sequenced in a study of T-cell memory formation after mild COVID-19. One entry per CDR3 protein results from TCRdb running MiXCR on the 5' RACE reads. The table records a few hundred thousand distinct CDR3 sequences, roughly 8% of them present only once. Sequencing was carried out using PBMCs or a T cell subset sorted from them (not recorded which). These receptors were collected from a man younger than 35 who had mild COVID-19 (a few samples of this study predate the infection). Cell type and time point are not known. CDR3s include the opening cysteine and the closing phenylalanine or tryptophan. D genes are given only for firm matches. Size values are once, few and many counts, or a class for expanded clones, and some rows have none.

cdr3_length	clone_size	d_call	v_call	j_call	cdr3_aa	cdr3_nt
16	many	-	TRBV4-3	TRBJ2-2	CASSQERQLGTGELFF	TGCGCCAGCAGCCAGGAGAGACAGCTTGGGACCGGGGAGCTGTTTTTT
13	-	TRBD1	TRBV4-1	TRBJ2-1	CASSDRGANEQFF	TGCGCCAGCAGCGACAGGGGGGCCAATGAGCAGTTCTTC
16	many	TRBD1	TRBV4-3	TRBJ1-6	CASSHEPTGRNSPLHF	TGCGCCAGCAGCCATGAGCCGACAGGGAGGAATTCACCCCTCCACTTT
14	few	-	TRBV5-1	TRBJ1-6	CASSLVQTGSPLHF	TGCGCCAGCAGCTTGGTCCAGACGGGGTCACCCCTCCACTTT
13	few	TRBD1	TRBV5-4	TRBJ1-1	CASSSDRGTEAFF	TGTGCCAGCAGCTCGGACAGGGGAACTGAAGCTTTCTTT
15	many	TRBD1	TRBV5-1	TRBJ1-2	CASSYDSGGGGGYTF	TGCGCCAGCAGCTACGATTCAGGGGGCGGAGGTGGCTACACCTTC
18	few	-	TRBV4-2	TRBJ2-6	CASSRPGPQGSGANVLTF	TGTGCCAGCAGCCGGCCAGGACCCCAGGGCTCTGGGGCCAACGTCCTGACTTTC
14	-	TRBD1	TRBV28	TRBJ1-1	CASTGQGKIAEAFF	TGTGCCAGCACAGGACAGGGAAAGATCGCTGAAGCTTTCTTT
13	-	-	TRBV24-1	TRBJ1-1	CATSSTVNTEAFF	TGTGCCACCAGTTCGACAGTGAACACTGAAGCTTTCTTT
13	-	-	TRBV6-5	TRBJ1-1	CASSYSRGGLAFF	TGTGCCAGCAGTTACTCCAGGGGAGGATTGGCTTTCTTT
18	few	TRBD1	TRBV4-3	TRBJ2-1	CASSQDWSGQGNYNEQFF	TGCGCCAGCAGCCAAGACTGGTCGGGACAGGGCAACTACAATGAGCAGTTCTTC
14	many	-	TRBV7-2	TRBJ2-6	CASSELSGANVLTF	TGTGCCAGCAGCGAACTATCTGGGGCCAACGTCCTGACTTTC
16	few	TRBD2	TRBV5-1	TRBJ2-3	CASSTERGGVTDTQYF	TGCGCCAGCAGCACAGAGCGGGGGGGAGTGACAGATACGCAGTATTTT
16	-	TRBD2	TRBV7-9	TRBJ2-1	CASSAFWAGGLGEQFF	TGTGCCAGCAGCGCGTTTTGGGCGGGGGGGCTCGGTGAGCAGTTCTTC
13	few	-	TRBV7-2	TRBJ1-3	CASSSTWGNTIYF	TGTGCCAGCAGCTCGACGTGGGGAAACACCATATATTTT
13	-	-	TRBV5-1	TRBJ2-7	CASSSQGSYEQYF	TGCGCCAGCAGCTCTCAGGGGTCCTACGAGCAGTACTTC
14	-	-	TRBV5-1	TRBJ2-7	CASSAATGPWEQYF	TGCGCCAGCAGCGCCGCGACCGGGCCTTGGGAGCAGTACTTC
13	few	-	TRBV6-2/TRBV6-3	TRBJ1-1	CASSYPWDTEAFF	TGTGCCAGCAGTTACCCTTGGGACACTGAAGCTTTCTTT
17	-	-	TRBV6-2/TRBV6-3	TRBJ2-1	CASSVMWGGAANNEQFF	TGTGCCAGCAGTGTCATGTGGGGGGGCGCCGCGAACAATGAGCAGTTCTTC
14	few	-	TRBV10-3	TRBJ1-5	CAISPTGAAQPQHF	TGTGCCATCAGTCCGACAGGCGCGGCTCAGCCCCAGCATTTT
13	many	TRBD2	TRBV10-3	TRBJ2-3	CAIKTSGTDTQYF	TGTGCCATCAAAACTAGCGGAACAGATACGCAGTATTTT
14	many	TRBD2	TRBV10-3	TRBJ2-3	CANSRAGDTDTQYF	TGTGCCAACAGTCGGGCGGGGGACACAGATACGCAGTATTTT
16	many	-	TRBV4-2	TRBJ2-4	CASSPGQGPAKNIQYF	TGTGCCAGCAGCCCCGGTCAGGGGCCAGCCAAAAACATTCAGTACTTC